What follows are 29 T cell receptor beta chains derived from one specimen sequenced in a study of blood T cell repertoires in COVID-19. Generated by immunoSEQ multiplex PCR, the TCRdb table keeps only in-frame clones and is missing some. The table lists about 220,000 clones, around 80% of them singletons. The sequenced material came from peripheral blood. These receptors were taken from a woman aged 70 to 79 with acute or convalescent COVID-19.

The genes are TRBV7-2 and TRBJ2-3; 12 nucleotides line up with TRBD2. Per the germline V gene, CDR1 is SGHTA and CDR2 is FQGNSA. The J segment lost 8 bases and the V segment lost 5 bases, leaving 11 bases of the junction unmatched. The CDR3 length is 16 residues. CDR3 residues: CASSPTSGGHPGTQYF. CDR3 in DNA: TGTGCCAGCAGCCCGACTAGCGGGGGACACCCGGGTACGCAGTATTTT.

This chain links TRBV10-3 with TRBJ2-7, with D perhaps matching TRBD1 (6 bases). Germline values: CDR1 ENHRY, CDR2 SYGVKD. V was pared by 10 bases and J by 1 base, with 14 bases between. The CDR3 consists of 13 residues. The CDR3 sequence is CATQGFDSYEQYF. CDR3 in DNA: TGTGCCACCCAGGGGTTCGATTCCTACGAGCAGTACTTC.

Remarks on this clone: Germline is not matched at one junction end, which may reflect a read error. V is TRBV4-3 and J is TRBJ2-2; maybe TRBD2 (6 bases). This CDR3 is 17 amino acids long. CDR1 LGHNA and CDR2 YSLEER come from the germline V gene. The CDR3 loop reads CASSQEITGANTGELFF. Here the CDR3 DNA reads TGCGCCAGTAGCCAAGAAATCACGGGGGCGAACACCGGGGAGCTGTTTTTT.

This clone was observed a handful of times. The chain employs TRBV7-2 and TRBJ2-5; D gene uncertain. CDR3 length: 11 amino acids. Germline V gene data show CDR1 as SGHTA and CDR2 as FQGNSA. Trimming took off 8 bases at V and 5 bases at J, with 9 bases between the two ends. CDR3: CASRLLETQYF. In DNA, the CDR3 is TGTGCCAGCCGTCTTTTGGAGACCCAGTACTTC.

This clone was observed a few times. The chain uses TRBV19 and TRBJ2-7; D gene uncertain. The CDR3 totals 11 residues. Germline V gives CDR1 LNHDA, CDR2 SQIVND (reference sequence). V lost 4 bases and J lost 3, with 4 bases in between. The CDR3 loop reads CASSTGYEQYF. Here the CDR3 DNA reads TGTGCCAGTAGTACAGGCTACGAGCAGTACTTC. Variable domain in full (rest from reference TRBV19 and TRBJ2-7): DGGITQSPKYLFRKEGQNVTLSCEQNLNHDAMYWYRQDPGQGLRLIYYSQIVNDFQKGDIAEGYSVSREKKESFPLTVTSAQKNPTAFYLCASSTGYEQYFGPGTRLTVT.

The CDR3 is CASSIEPRGGYLEQFF. The CDR3 nucleotides read TGTGCCAGTAGTATAGAACCGCGGGGGGGCTACCTCGAGCAGTTCTTC. The chain couples TRBV19 to TRBJ2-1; the match to TRBD2 covers 9 bases. This CDR3 spans 16 amino acids. J was trimmed by 10 bases and V by 0 bases; bases with no gene match: 10. Germline lookup yields CDR1 LNHDA and CDR2 SQIVND (reference sequence).

The rearrangement uses TRBV7-3 and TRBJ2-2, with unresolved D. The V gene's germline CDR1 is SGHTA and CDR2 FQGTGA. Trimming shortened V by 4 bases and J by 3 bases, and 9 bases separated the two germline ends. This CDR3 contains 14 residues. The CDR3 sequence is CASSSLPDTGELFF. The CDR3 nucleotides read TGTGCCAGCAGCTCCCTTCCCGACACCGGGGAGCTGTTTTTT.

The V call is TRBV7-2, the J call TRBJ1-2; the D gene is possibly TRBD1 (5 bases). V was cut by 5 bases and J by 4 bases, with 26 bases left in between. Germline-derived CDR1 and CDR2 are SGHTA and FQGNSA. This CDR3 is 18 amino acids long. This CDR3 is CASSQRRGLSEGSYGYTF. The CDR3, as DNA: TGTGCCAGCAGCCAGAGGAGGGGACTATCTGAAGGGAGCTATGGCTACACCTTC.

The chain employs TRBV27 and TRBJ2-2; D is perhaps TRBD2 (5 bases). This CDR3 has 15 residues. Germline V gives CDR1 MNHEY, CDR2 SMNVEV (reference sequence). The V end lost 7 bases, the J end lost 5 bases, and 17 bases lay between the germline ends. CDR3 amino acids: CASIPEAEGTGELFF. DNA of the CDR3: TGTGCCAGCATCCCTGAGGCAGAGGGAACCGGGGAGCTGTTTTTT.

The CDR3 bases are TGTGCCATCAGTGATCAACTGACCGGGGAGCTGTTTTTT. Translation gives CAISDQLTGELFF. The chain is built from TRBV10-3 and TRBJ2-2; D uncertain. Germline CDR1 ENHRY, CDR2 SYGVKD. The CDR3 is 13 residues long. V lost 3 bases and J lost 5, with 7 bases in between.

This clone has more than one count but fewer than ten. DNA of the CDR3: TGTGCCAGCAGCGTTTCCACCCTCGGCGGGGGGGCCTCCCGGAGCACAGATACGCAGTATTTT. Encoded protein: CASSVSTLGGGASRSTDTQYF. V gene TRBV9 combines with J gene TRBJ2-3; 9 bases fit TRBD2. The CDR3 is 21 residues long. Germline V gene lookup returns CDR1 SGDLS and CDR2 YYNGEE. Unmatched junction bases numbered 19, after V lost 2 bases and J lost 0 bases.

The V call is TRBV12-2, the J call TRBJ2-7; the table's D call, TRBD2, was not checked against the DNA. TRBV12-2 is classified as a pseudogene. This CDR3 comprises 14 residues. CDR3 region: CASRLERVQYEQYV. DNA of the CDR3: TGTGCAAGTCGCTTAGAGAGGGTACAATACGAGCAGTACGTC.

CDR3 nucleotide sequence: TGTGCCAGCAGCCAGGCCAGCGGGGGGCAGGAGACCCAGTACTTC. As protein: CASSQASGGQETQYF. This rearrangement joins TRBV14 to TRBJ2-5; the match to TRBD2 covers 9 bases. Germline loops: CDR1 SGHDN, CDR2 FVKESK. The J segment lost 5 bases and the V segment lost 3 bases, leaving 7 bases of the junction unmatched. The CDR3 runs 15 residues. The variable domain in full, with the rest retrieved from reference TRBV14 and TRBJ2-5, is EAGVTQFPSHSVIEKGQTVTLRCDPISGHDNLYWYRRVMGKEIKFLLHFVKESKQDESGMPNNRFLAERTGGTYSTLKVQPAELEDSGVYFCASSQASGGQETQYFGPGTRLLVL.

The chain combines TRBV14 with TRBJ1-2; D possibly corresponds to TRBD1 (6 bases). Between the trimmed V and J ends, which lost 6 bases and 1 base, there was a span of 12 bases. The CDR3 contains 14 residues. Germline values: CDR1 SGHDN, CDR2 FVKESK. Here the CDR3 reads CASSQGISNYGYTF. The CDR3 nucleotides are TGTGCCAGCAGTCAGGGGATAAGTAACTATGGCTACACCTTC.

The V call is TRBV10-2, the J call TRBJ2-3; TRBD2 aligns across 7 bases. V gave up 1 base and J gave up 4 bases; unmatched junction bases: 8. Germline V gene data show CDR1 as WSHSY and CDR2 as SAAADI. The CDR3 totals 16 residues. CDR3 loop: CASSELREHSADTQYF. The CDR3 DNA reads TGCGCCAGCAGTGAGTTGCGGGAGCATTCGGCAGATACGCAGTATTTT.

The chain couples TRBV5-5 to TRBJ1-5; D perhaps matches TRBD1 (5 bases). V was clipped by 4 bases and J by 4 bases, with 12 bases between them. This CDR3 region has 14 residues. Germline-derived CDR1 and CDR2 are SGHKS and YYEKEE (reference sequence). The CDR3 here is CASSRLGGNQPQHF. As DNA, the CDR3 is TGTGCCAGCAGCCGCCTTGGGGGGAATCAGCCCCAGCATTTT.

This chain connects TRBV29-1 to TRBJ2-2; maybe TRBD2 (6 bases). CDR1 SQVTM and CDR2 ANQGSEA come from the germline V gene. V was cut by 3 bases and J by 1 base, with 12 bases left in between. The CDR3 is made up of 15 amino acids. This CDR3 reads CSVDSGGRNTGELFF. The CDR3 nucleotides read TGCAGCGTTGATTCAGGAGGGAGGAACACCGGGGAGCTGTTTTTT.

A note on this clone: Germline is not matched at one junction end, which may reflect a read error. The rearrangement uses TRBV12-3 or TRBV12-4 and TRBJ1-3; D perhaps matches TRBD1 (6 bases). The CDR3 contains 13 residues. The CDR3 region is CASRGGAGNTTYF. As DNA, the CDR3 is TGTGCCAGTCGAGGGGGGGCTGGAAACACCACATATTTT.

The DNA for the CDR3 is TGTGCCAGCAGGTCACAGGGGAGTTCGAGCACCGGGGAGCTGTTTTTT. Translating gives CASRSQGSSSTGELFF. This chain uses TRBV7-2 with TRBJ2-2; TRBD1 matches at 7 bases. This CDR3 is 16 amino acids long. CDR1 and CDR2 from the germline V gene are SGHTA and FQGNSA. J lost 4 bases, V lost 6 bases, and 11 bases had no gene match.

The chain joins TRBV25-1 to TRBJ1-2; D might be TRBD1 (6 bases). Germline values: CDR1 MGHDK, CDR2 SYGVNS. V lost 5 bases, J lost 8 bases, and 24 bases lay in between. The CDR3 totals 16 residues. The CDR3 loop is CASSPPGTPGPEGYTF. In nucleotides, the CDR3 is TGTGCCAGCAGTCCTCCTGGGACACCCGGACCGGAGGGCTACACCTTC.

The genes are TRBV7-2 and TRBJ1-2; D remains ambiguous. The CDR3 is made up of 15 amino acids. Trimming took 1 base from V and 5 from J, leaving 14 bases between them. Germline assignment: CDR1 SGHTA and CDR2 FQGNSA. CDR3 protein: CASSLGEGGRYGYTF. The CDR3 DNA is TGTGCCAGCAGCTTAGGGGAGGGAGGGAGATATGGCTACACCTTC.

The gene calls are TRBV5-1 and TRBJ2-1, with D perhaps TRBD2 (6 bases). Germline V gives CDR1 SGHRS, CDR2 YFSETQ. The CDR3 sequence is 13 residues long. Trimming removed 4 bases from V and 7 bases from J, with 12 bases in between. This chain's CDR3 is CASSTSGTNEQFF. Written as DNA, the CDR3 is TGCGCCAGCAGCACCTCCGGGACTAATGAGCAGTTCTTC.

The chain joins TRBV10-1 to TRBJ2-3; 11 bases are a match to TRBD2. The CDR3 extends over 17 amino acids. Unmatched junction bases numbered 11, after V lost 4 bases and J lost 5 bases. In germline, CDR1 is WNHNN, CDR2 SYGVQD (reference sequence). CDR3 nucleotide sequence: TGCGCCAGCAGTGCCATAGGGACTAGCGGTGGTTTAGATACGCAGTATTTT. Amino acid sequence: CASSAIGTSGGLDTQYF.

This chain connects TRBV30 to TRBJ1-6, with 7 bases identical to TRBD1. V was pared by 4 bases and J by 7 bases, with 7 bases of the junction left unmatched. CDR1 and CDR2 from the germline V gene are GTSNPN and SVGIG (reference sequence). The CDR3 is 14 amino acids. Here the CDR3 reads CAWMDRQRNSPLHF. DNA of the CDR3: TGTGCCTGGATGGACAGGCAGAGAAATTCACCCCTCCACTTT.

This clone was seen more than once but under ten times. The rearrangement links TRBV9 to TRBJ2-2; tentatively, D is TRBD2 (7 bases). The germline V gene encodes CDR1 SGDLS and CDR2 YYNGEE. CDR3 length: 17 residues. Trimming cost V 4 bases and J 6 bases, with 22 bases left between them. CDR3 in DNA: TGTGCCAGCAGCCAACTTGCCGTTTGGGGGGGCCCCGGGGAGCTGTTTTTT. Protein: CASSQLAVWGGPGELFF. The entire variable domain, with the rest obtained from reference TRBV9 and TRBJ2-2, is as follows: DSGVTQTPKHLITATGQRVTLRCSPRSGDLSVYWYQQSLDQGLQFLIQYYNGEERAKGNILERFSAQQFPDLHSELNLSSLELGDSALYFCASSQLAVWGGPGELFFGEGSRLTVL.

The chain carries TRBV9 and TRBJ2-7, with no clear D. CDR1 SGDLS and CDR2 YYNGEE come from the germline V gene. Trimming pared 0 bases from V and 4 bases from J, leaving 14 bases between. The CDR3 extends over 15 amino acids. The CDR3 loop reads CASSVGASVWYEQYF. The DNA for the CDR3 is TGTGCCAGCAGCGTAGGAGCAAGCGTGTGGTACGAGCAGTACTTC.

The chain links TRBV5-1 to TRBJ2-2; D remains unclear. The germline CDR1 and CDR2 sequences are SGHRS and YFSETQ. Deletions cut 5 bases from V and 4 bases from J, with 15 bases between. The CDR3 has 15 amino acids. CDR3 amino acids: CASRPLGAFTGELFF. As DNA, the CDR3 is TGCGCCAGCAGGCCGCTAGGCGCGTTCACCGGGGAGCTGTTTTTT. The variable domain in full, completed from reference TRBV5-1 and TRBJ2-2, reads KAGVTQTPRYLIKTRGQQVTLSCSPISGHRSVSWYQQTPGQGLQFLFEYFSETQRNKGNFPGRFSGRQFSNSRSEMNVSTLELGDSALYLCASRPLGAFTGELFFGEGSRLTVL.

This chain connects TRBV2 to TRBJ1-1, with D possibly being TRBD1 (5 bases). The germline CDR1 and CDR2 sequences are SNHLY and FYNNEI. The CDR3 covers 13 residues. V gave up 7 bases and J gave up 4 bases, with 13 bases separating them. The CDR3 DNA follows: TGTGCCAGCATCCCGGGGGGGGGCACTGAAGCTTTCTTT. This sequence encodes CASIPGGGTEAFF.

The chain uses TRBV7-2 and TRBJ2-4; D remains unclear. Germline values: CDR1 SGHTA, CDR2 FQGNSA. Trimming took 6 bases from V and 9 from J, leaving 15 bases between them. The CDR3 contains 13 residues. CDR3 sequence reads: CASSLGNSGIQYF. The DNA of the CDR3 is TGTGCCAGCAGTCTGGGCAACTCCGGCATTCAGTACTTC.